This T cell receptor (beta chain) emerged from a study of T-cell reconstitution after alpha-beta-depleted transplantation in children. The CDR3 is made up of 13 amino acids. The germline V and J ends were trimmed by 5 bases and 6 bases, with 11 bases remaining between them. Preparation of the TCRbeta library was carried out with unique molecular identifiers. One entry per CDR3 protein, called by TCRdb with MiXCR from the PCR reads. This sample yields around 670,000 distinct CDR3 sequences, of which about 12% are seen a single time; around 0.76% belongs to the top ten. This clonotype was picked up many times.

This TCR derives from a girl aged 2 to 9 with congenital amegakaryocytic thrombocytopenia, due to receive a stem cell transplant. V and J are TRBV12-3 or TRBV12-4 and TRBJ1-5, with D perhaps TRBD1 (5 bases). The sequencing used PBMCs, collected before TCRalphabeta/CD19-depleted stem cell transplant. CDR3 sequence reads: CASSVGRLQPQHF. CDR3 sequence (DNA): TGTGCCAGCAGTGTGGGACGTCTTCAGCCCCAGCATTTT.